Included here is one TCR beta chain sequence, with context. Its antigen is unidentified. The data belong to a study of cytomegalovirus exposure and HLA in healthy donors. Study conclusions and caveats: TCR beta V- and J-gene trimming was later associated with a missense DCLRE1C variant. TRBV6-2, TRBV6-3 and other indistinguishable V segments were excluded. Most subjects had HLA-A and HLA-B alleles reportedly predicted accurately by TCR beta sequences.

With 60 Vbeta and 13 Jbeta primers, the PCR was carried out. Libraries were prepared by immunoSEQ multiplex PCR; TCRdb keeps only in-frame clonotypes and omits some of them. Of about 200,000 clones in the sample, 82% were seen once. The V gene's germline CDR1 is GTSNPN and CDR2 SVGIG (reference sequence). CDR3 length equals 14 residues. Germline trimming cut 1 base from V and 2 bases from J; bases unmatched to any gene: 2. The clonotype comes from a boy between 2 and 10 years old in good health and CMV-seronegative. The chain couples TRBV30 to TRBJ2-3; 8 bases are shared with TRBD2. Sequences were obtained from PBMCs. CDR3 loop: CAWSGLAPTDTQYF. The CDR3 DNA reads as TGTGCCTGGAGTGGACTAGCGCCCACAGATACGCAGTATTTT. Combining the CDR3 with reference TRBV30 and TRBJ2-3 gives the whole variable domain SQTIHQWPATLVQPVGSPLSLECTVEGTSNPNLYWYRQAAGRGLQLLFYSVGIGQISSEVPQNLSASRPQDRQFILSSKKLLLSDSGFYLCAWSGLAPTDTQYFGPGTRLTVL.